This TCR beta chain derives from a study of technical replicates of blood from a few donors. This clone was seen once. Sequencing was performed with immunoSEQ multiplex PCR; in TCRdb, only in-frame clones are kept and a portion is missing. The data hold 85,000 to 100,000 clones, with around 95% observed a single time. The specimen was T cells isolated from PBMCs. The sequence was obtained from a human donor in good health.

CDR3 bases: TGCGCCAGCAGCAAGACTAGCGGGAGGATTTTATCTGGGGCCAACGTCCTGACTTTC. As protein: CASSKTSGRILSGANVLTF. The chain is built from TRBV5-1 and TRBJ2-6; 13 bases are shared with TRBD2. V lost 4 bases, J lost 1 base, and 8 bases stayed unmatched. CDR1 is SGHRS, CDR2 YFSETQ, per germline. The CDR3 consists of 19 residues.